The rows below give T cell receptor beta chains drawn from one sample of a study of OX40 agonist ivuxolimab in advanced cancers. Sequencing used immunoSEQ multiplex PCR; TCRdb keeps in-frame clones, though not all of them. The sample includes approximately 50,000 clones, around 85% of them seen just once. The specimen was CD4+ or CD8+ T cells sorted from blood, collected in a trial of the OX40 agonist ivuxolimab. The receptors come from an adult with an advanced solid tumor such as melanoma, head and neck, liver or kidney cancer. CDR3s include the opening cysteine and the closing phenylalanine or tryptophan. The D gene is left open where the match is weak. Rows may omit the clone size; those that give it use once, few, many or a size class.

clone_size | j_call | d_call | v_call | cdr3_nt | cdr3_aa
NA | TRBJ2-4 | NA | TRBV2 | TGTGCCAGCTACGAACTAGCCAAAAACATTCAGTACTTC | CASYELAKNIQYF
NA | TRBJ1-2 | NA | TRBV9 | TGTGCCAGCAGCGACTACAGAGCTAACTATGGCTACACCTTC | CASSDYRANYGYTF
NA | TRBJ1-2 | NA | TRBV30 | TGTGCCTGGAGTATCCCCGGACACTCTGCTAGGGGCTACACCTTC | CAWSIPGHSARGYTF
NA | TRBJ2-4 | TRBD2 | TRBV4-1 | TGCGCCAGCAGCCAAGATCTTTCCGGGAGGACAATGGATGCCAAAAACATTCAGTACTTC | CASSQDLSGRTMDAKNIQYF
NA | TRBJ2-1 | TRBD2 | TRBV4-1 | TGCGCCAGCAGCCAAGGCTTAGTTTCTAGCGGATACAATGAGCAGTTCTTC | CASSQGLVSSGYNEQFF
NA | TRBJ1-5 | NA | TRBV6-5 | TGTGCCAGCAGTTACTCGCGGCTCCTCAATCAGCCCCAGCATTTT | CASSYSRLLNQPQHF
NA | TRBJ2-1 | NA | TRBV28 | TGTGCCAGCAGTCAATGGGCGGGACCGACCTACAATGAGCAGTTCTTC | CASSQWAGPTYNEQFF
NA | TRBJ2-1 | NA | TRBV6-1 | TGTGCCAGCAGTGAATTTGTCGGGAATGGTGACAATGAGCAGTTCTTC | CASSEFVGNGDNEQFF
NA | TRBJ2-5 | TRBD1 | TRBV19 | TGTGCCACCAAAAGCCGTGACAGGGGGAGGGAGACCCAGTACTTC | CATKSRDRGRETQYF
once | TRBJ1-1 | TRBD1 | TRBV30 | TGTGCCTGGAACAGGGGTCTGAACACTGAAGCTTTCTTT | CAWNRGLNTEAFF
NA | TRBJ2-1 | NA | TRBV6-5 | TGTGCCAGCAGCCGAGCCAGGCTCTCCTACAATGAGCAGTTCTTC | CASSRARLSYNEQFF
NA | TRBJ2-7 | TRBD1 | TRBV6-1 | TGTGCCAGCATGATTCGGGACAGTTACTACGAGCAGTACTTC | CASMIRDSYYEQYF
NA | TRBJ2-7 | TRBD1 | TRBV10-1 | TGCGCCAGCAGTGAGGCACAGGGGGTCTACGAGCAGTACTTC | CASSEAQGVYEQYF
NA | TRBJ2-5 | NA | TRBV28 | TGTGCCAGCAGTTTAGGGTCGGAGACCCAGTACTTC | CASSLGSETQYF
few | TRBJ2-1 | NA | TRBV6-1 | TGTGCCAGCAGGGACTTTCATGAGCAGTTCTTC | CASRDFHEQFF
NA | TRBJ1-1 | NA | TRBV5-1 | TGCGCCAGCAGCTTTGCGGGGGGCACTGAAGCTTTCTTT | CASSFAGGTEAFF
once | TRBJ2-7 | TRBD1 | TRBV7-9 | TGTGCCAGCGGACGGACAGGGGAATTCCACGAGCAGTACTTC | CASGRTGEFHEQYF
NA | TRBJ1-5 | TRBD1 | TRBV7-9 | TGTGCCAGCAGCTTAGGAGACAGGGTTAGCAATCAGCCCCAGCATTTT | CASSLGDRVSNQPQHF
NA | TRBJ2-1 | NA | TRBV7-9 | TGTGCCAGCAGCCGAGGATCTGTTATCGGCGGGAAAAATGAGCAGTTCTTC | CASSRGSVIGGKNEQFF
NA | TRBJ2-1 | NA | TRBV2 | TGTGCCAGCACAGAGTACAATGAGCAGTTCTTC | CASTEYNEQFF
once | TRBJ2-6 | NA | TRBV27 | TGTGCCAGCAGTTCCCGCTCTGGGGCCAACGTCCTGACTTTC | CASSSRSGANVLTF
NA | TRBJ1-1 | TRBD1 | TRBV13 | TGTGCCAGCAGCTTAGTGCAGGGGGTTATGGGGCTGAACACTGAAGCTTTCTTT | CASSLVQGVMGLNTEAFF
NA | TRBJ1-1 | NA | TRBV18 | TGTGCCAGCTCACAACAGGAGCCGAACACTGAAGCTTTCTTT | CASSQQEPNTEAFF
NA | TRBJ1-2 | NA | TRBV16 | TGTGCCAGCACCACGGTCGCCCGGGTATATGGCTACACCTTC | CASTTVARVYGYTF
NA | TRBJ1-1 | NA | TRBV10-2 | TGCGCCAGCAGTTTTCGCCCGGCCTTGAACACTGAAGCTTTCTTT | CASSFRPALNTEAFF
NA | TRBJ2-7 | NA | TRBV18 | TGTGCCAGCTCACCTTACGCGGGACTCCCCTACGAGCAGTACTTC | CASSPYAGLPYEQYF
many | TRBJ1-2 | NA | TRBV30 | TGTGCCTGGGAGGGGGGAGCTAACTATGGCTACACCTTC | CAWEGGANYGYTF
NA | TRBJ2-5 | TRBD2 | TRBV20-1 | TGCAGTGCTAGGCGGGGGGAGACCCAGTACTTC | CSARRGETQYF
NA | TRBJ1-1 | TRBD1 | TRBV27 | TGTGCCAGCAGTGCCGACAGGGGTTTCACTGAAGCTTTCTTT | CASSADRGFTEAFF
once | TRBJ1-1 | NA | TRBV7-6 | TGTGCCAGCAGCACACAGGAGAACACTGAAGCTTTCTTT | CASSTQENTEAFF
NA | TRBJ1-1 | NA | TRBV2 | TGTGCCAGCAGGAAAAACACTGAAGCTTTCTTT | CASRKNTEAFF
NA | TRBJ2-1 | TRBD2 | TRBV19 | TGTGCCAGTAGTATCGCTTCTCGGACTAGCGGGGCCCGTGAGCAGTTCTTC | CASSIASRTSGAREQFF
NA | TRBJ2-2 | NA | TRBV5-1 | TGCGCCAGCAGCAGGGACCTACTGAACACCGGGGAGCTGTTTTTT | CASSRDLLNTGELFF
NA | TRBJ2-2 | NA | TRBV7-3 | TGTGCCAGCAGAGCAGTCGTTGGGGGAACCGGGGAGCTGTTTTTT | CASRAVVGGTGELFF
once | TRBJ2-1 | NA | TRBV5-1 | TGCGCCAGCAGCTTGGTGCATGGGGACAATGAGCAGTTCTTC | CASSLVHGDNEQFF
NA | TRBJ1-1 | NA | TRBV19 | TGTGCCAGTAGTATAAACAGGTTCAAAACTGAAGCTTTCTTT | CASSINRFKTEAFF
NA | TRBJ1-1 | NA | TRBV5-1 | TGCGCCAGCGCCCCCGGGGGAACGGCGGCTGAAGCTTTCTTT | CASAPGGTAAEAFF
NA | TRBJ2-1 | NA | TRBV7-8 | TGTGCCAGCAGCTTAACAGGGAGTGGTGAGCAGTTCTTC | CASSLTGSGEQFF
NA | TRBJ2-6 | NA | TRBV6-1 | TGTGCCAGCAGTGATACCCATTTGGGGGCCAACGTCCTGACTTTC | CASSDTHLGANVLTF
NA | TRBJ1-5 | TRBD1 | TRBV7-2 | TGTGCCAGCAGCTTGCAAGGGACAGGGGGTGGCAATCAGCCCCAGCATTTT | CASSLQGTGGGNQPQHF
NA | TRBJ1-1 | NA | TRBV7-6 | TGTGCCAGCAGCTCCCGCCCAACAGAAAAGAACACTGAAGCTTTCTTT | CASSSRPTEKNTEAFF